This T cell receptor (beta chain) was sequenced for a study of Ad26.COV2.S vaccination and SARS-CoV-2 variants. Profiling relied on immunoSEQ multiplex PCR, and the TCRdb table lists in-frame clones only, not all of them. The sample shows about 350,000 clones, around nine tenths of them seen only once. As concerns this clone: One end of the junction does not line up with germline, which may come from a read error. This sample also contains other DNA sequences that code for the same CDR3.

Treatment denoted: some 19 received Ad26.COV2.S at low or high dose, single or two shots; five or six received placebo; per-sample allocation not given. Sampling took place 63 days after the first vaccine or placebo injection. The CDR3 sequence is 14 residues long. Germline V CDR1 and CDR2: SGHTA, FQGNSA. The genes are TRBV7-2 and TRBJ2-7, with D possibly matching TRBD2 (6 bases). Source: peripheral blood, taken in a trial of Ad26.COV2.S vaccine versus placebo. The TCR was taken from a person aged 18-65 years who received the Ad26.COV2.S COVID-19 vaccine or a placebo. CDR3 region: CASSLARDSYEQYF. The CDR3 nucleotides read TGTGCCAGCAGCCTAGCGAGAGACTCCTACGAGCAGTACTTC.